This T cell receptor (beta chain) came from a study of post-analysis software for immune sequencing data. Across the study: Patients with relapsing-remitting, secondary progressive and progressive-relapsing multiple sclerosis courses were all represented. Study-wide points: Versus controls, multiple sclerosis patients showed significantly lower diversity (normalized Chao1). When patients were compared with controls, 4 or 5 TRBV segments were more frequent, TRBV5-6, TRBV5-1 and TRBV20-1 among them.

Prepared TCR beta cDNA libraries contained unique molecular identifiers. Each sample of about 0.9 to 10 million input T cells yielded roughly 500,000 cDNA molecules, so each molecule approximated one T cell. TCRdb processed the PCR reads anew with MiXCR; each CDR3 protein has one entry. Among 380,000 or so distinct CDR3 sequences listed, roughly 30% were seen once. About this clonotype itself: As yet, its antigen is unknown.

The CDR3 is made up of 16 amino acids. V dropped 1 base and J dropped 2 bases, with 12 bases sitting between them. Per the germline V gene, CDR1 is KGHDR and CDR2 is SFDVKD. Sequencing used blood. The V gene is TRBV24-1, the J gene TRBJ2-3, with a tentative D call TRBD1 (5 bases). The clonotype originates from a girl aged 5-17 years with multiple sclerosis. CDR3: CATSDFAGYSTDTQYF. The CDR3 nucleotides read TGTGCCACCAGTGATTTCGCAGGGTATTCCACAGATACGCAGTATTTT.